The clone carrying this T cell receptor beta chain was seen a few times. This sample stems from a study of T cell changes during pregnancy in multiple sclerosis. The CDR3 is 13 amino acids. Germline V gene sequence: CDR1 GTSNPN, CDR2 SVGIG (reference sequence). The V gene end was trimmed by 7 bases and the J gene end by 0 bases; junction bases not matched to a gene: 4. Only in-frame clones appear in the TCRdb table, and some are missing; sequencing was by immunoSEQ multiplex PCR. The sample records under 70,000 clones, 90% to 95% being singletons. The source is a female donor in good health, enrolled as a control in a pregnancy study. The chain employs TRBV30 and TRBJ1-1; 8 nucleotides line up with TRBD1. The sequencing here drew on peripheral blood, taken in the third trimester of pregnancy. CDR3 DNA: TGTGCCTTATCCAGGGGGCTGAACACTGAAGCTTTCTTT. This encodes CALSRGLNTEAFF.